The rows below give T cell receptor beta chains drawn from one sample of a study of blood T cells in healthy people across ages. TCRdb re-derived calls from the 5' RACE reads in MiXCR, one entry per CDR3 protein. The sample lists more than 500,000 distinct CDR3 sequences, around a quarter occurring once. The same specimen was also included in a second study, on T cells of mothers and their children.

The material sequenced was blood. These receptors originate from a boy aged 2 to 10 in good health. Both conserved end residues are part of each CDR3. D genes are given only for firm matches. Where a row states a size, it is once, few, many or the class of an expanded clone; other rows omit it.

V: TRBV12-5
size: .
J: TRBJ1-1
D: .
DNA: TGTGCTAGTGGGGTTAGGATGGACGGGGGTGAAGCTTTCTTT
CDR3: CASGVRMDGGEAFF

V: TRBV19
size: many
J: TRBJ2-7
D: TRBD1
DNA: TGTGCCAGTAGTTGTCGACAGGGAAGAGTTTGCGAGCAGTACTTC
CDR3: CASSCRQGRVCEQYF

V: TRBV4-3
size: .
J: TRBJ1-2
D: .
DNA: TGCGCCAGCAGCCAAGATGCAGGGAATGGCTCCACCTTC
CDR3: CASSQDAGNGSTF

V: TRBV28
size: .
J: TRBJ2-1
D: .
DNA: TGTGCCAGCGAAAGTCGGACAGTCCGCTCCTACAATGAGCAGTTCTTC
CDR3: CASESRTVRSYNEQFF

V: TRBV7-2
size: .
J: TRBJ2-3
D: TRBD2
DNA: TGTGCCAGCAACCGGGAGGCGGGGAGCACAGATACGCAGTATTTT
CDR3: CASNREAGSTDTQYF

V: TRBV29-1
size: .
J: TRBJ2-5
D: TRBD2
DNA: TGCAGCGGGACTAGCGGCCAAGAGACCCAGTACTTC
CDR3: CSGTSGQETQYF

V: TRBV25-1
size: .
J: TRBJ2-1
D: TRBD2
DNA: TGTGCCAGCAGTGAAGGTAGGACTAGCGGTTATGAGCAGTTCTTC
CDR3: CASSEGRTSGYEQFF

V: TRBV12-3/TRBV12-4
size: .
J: TRBJ2-1
D: TRBD2
DNA: TGTGCCAGCAGTTTAACTAGCGGGCGGCCGGAGCAGTTCTTC
CDR3: CASSLTSGRPEQFF

V: TRBV7-9
size: .
J: TRBJ1-1
D: TRBD1
DNA: TGTGCCAGCAGCCTCTTAGGGACAGGGCACACTGAAGCTTTCTTT
CDR3: CASSLLGTGHTEAFF

V: TRBV12-3/TRBV12-4
size: few
J: TRBJ2-1
D: TRBD2
DNA: TGTGCCAGCACCTCTAGCGGGGGGGCGGATGAGCAGTTCTTC
CDR3: CASTSSGGADEQFF

V: TRBV7-6
size: few
J: TRBJ1-2
D: TRBD1
DNA: TGTGCCAGCAGCCCTGGGGGGGGACGGGGACAGAGAGCCCTCTTC
CDR3: CASSPGGGRGQRALF

V: TRBV5-4
size: .
J: TRBJ1-2
D: .
DNA: TGTGCCAGCAGCTCCCAACAGGAGGGCAGCTATGGCTACACCTTC
CDR3: CASSSQQEGSYGYTF

V: TRBV29-1
size: few
J: TRBJ2-5
D: .
DNA: TGCAGCGTTGAGCGGACACGCCAAGAGACCCAGTACTTC
CDR3: CSVERTRQETQYF

V: TRBV30
size: .
J: TRBJ2-2
D: .
DNA: TGTGCCTGGAAGCGGAGATCCCTCACCGGGGAGCTGTTTTTT
CDR3: CAWKRRSLTGELFF

V: TRBV20-1
size: .
J: TRBJ1-1
D: .
DNA: TGCAGTGCTAGGGGAGGCGGGGCGAACACTGAAGCTTTCTTT
CDR3: CSARGGGANTEAFF

V: TRBV6-1
size: once
J: TRBJ2-2
D: TRBD1
DNA: TGTGCCAGCAGTGACCGGGACAGGGGATTTCCCGGGGAGCTGTTTTTT
CDR3: CASSDRDRGFPGELFF

V: TRBV6-2/TRBV6-3
size: few
J: TRBJ2-5
D: .
DNA: TGTGCCAGCAGACTCAGGGGCCAAGAGACCCAGTACTTC
CDR3: CASRLRGQETQYF

V: TRBV25-1
size: .
J: TRBJ2-5
D: .
DNA: TGTGCCAGCAGGGGGCCGGGAGACAGTCCCGGAGAGACCCAGTACTTC
CDR3: CASRGPGDSPGETQYF

V: TRBV29-1
size: .
J: TRBJ1-1
D: .
DNA: TGCAGCGTTGAGGCCTACACTGAAGCTTTCTTT
CDR3: CSVEAYTEAFF

V: TRBV7-9
size: few
J: TRBJ1-2
D: .
DNA: TGTGCCAGCACTCCGGCGGATGGCTACACCTTC
CDR3: CASTPADGYTF

V: TRBV20-1
size: .
J: TRBJ2-7
D: .
DNA: TGCAGTGCTAGGCCCTCTGACAGGCCCACCTACGAGCAGTACTTC
CDR3: CSARPSDRPTYEQYF

V: TRBV3-1
size: .
J: TRBJ2-7
D: .
DNA: TGTGCCAGCAGCCAGTTTCCTGGACAGTCCTACGAGCAGTACTTC
CDR3: CASSQFPGQSYEQYF

V: TRBV27
size: many
J: TRBJ2-6
D: TRBD2
DNA: TGTGCCAGCGCCCTCGTCTGGCGGGGGAGTGTTGGGGCCAACGTCCTGACTTTC
CDR3: CASALVWRGSVGANVLTF

V: TRBV12-3/TRBV12-4
size: .
J: TRBJ2-7
D: TRBD1
DNA: TGTGCCAGCAGTCCCTCTAGGGGCGACAGGGCCCACGAGCAGTACTTC
CDR3: CASSPSRGDRAHEQYF

V: TRBV9
size: .
J: TRBJ2-1
D: TRBD2
DNA: TGTGCCAGCAGCGGCATAGCGGGAGTGAACAATGAGCAGTTCTTC
CDR3: CASSGIAGVNNEQFF

V: TRBV30
size: few
J: TRBJ1-3
D: TRBD1
DNA: TGTGCCTGGAGTGTAAAAGGGACAGGGGGACACACCATATATTTT
CDR3: CAWSVKGTGGHTIYF

V: TRBV9
size: few
J: TRBJ2-5
D: .
DNA: TGTGCCAGCAGCGCGGGGGGCTACCCTGGAGAGACCCAGTACTTC
CDR3: CASSAGGYPGETQYF

V: TRBV7-9
size: .
J: TRBJ1-4
D: TRBD1
DNA: TGTGCCAGCAGCCCAAGGACAGGGAATGAAAAACTGTTTTTT
CDR3: CASSPRTGNEKLFF

V: TRBV29-1
size: few
J: TRBJ2-7
D: .
DNA: TGCAGCGTTCTTACGACCGGGACCAACCCGTCCGAGCAGTACTTC
CDR3: CSVLTTGTNPSEQYF

V: TRBV29-1
size: few
J: TRBJ2-7
D: TRBD2
DNA: TGCAGCGGACTAGCGGGGATAAACTACGAGCAGTACTTC
CDR3: CSGLAGINYEQYF

V: TRBV7-9
size: few
J: TRBJ1-4
D: .
DNA: TGTGCCAGCAGCCCCGCCTTGGATATTAACGAAAAACTGTTTTTT
CDR3: CASSPALDINEKLFF

V: TRBV27
size: few
J: TRBJ2-1
D: TRBD2
DNA: TGTGCCAGCAGTAGGGAGGGGAACAATGAGCAGTTCTTC
CDR3: CASSREGNNEQFF

V: TRBV3-1
size: .
J: TRBJ1-2
D: .
DNA: TGTGCCAGCAGCCAAGATGGTAGGGAGGCGGGCTACACCTTC
CDR3: CASSQDGREAGYTF

V: TRBV5-1
size: .
J: TRBJ2-7
D: .
DNA: TGCGCCAGCAGCCGGGACTGGAGCTCCTACGAGCAGTACTTC
CDR3: CASSRDWSSYEQYF

V: TRBV28
size: .
J: TRBJ2-7
D: TRBD2
DNA: TGTGCCAGCAGTTCCCCCGGAGTAGCGGGGGGTATCCTCGAGCAGTACTTC
CDR3: CASSSPGVAGGILEQYF

V: TRBV3-1
size: .
J: TRBJ2-1
D: .
DNA: TGTGCCAGCAGCCAGGAAAGGGGTAAGCAGTTCTTC
CDR3: CASSQERGKQFF

V: TRBV12-3/TRBV12-4
size: few
J: TRBJ2-7
D: .
DNA: TGTGCCAGCAGTCAAGGCCTACAGGATTACTACGAGCAGTACTTC
CDR3: CASSQGLQDYYEQYF

V: TRBV28
size: few
J: TRBJ2-3
D: TRBD2
DNA: TGTGCCACCAAGACTAGCGGCACAGATACGCAGTATTTT
CDR3: CATKTSGTDTQYF

V: TRBV7-6
size: few
J: TRBJ1-5
D: .
DNA: TGTGCCAGCAGCTTAGAGGTGGGCAGTCAACAGCCCCAGCATTTT
CDR3: CASSLEVGSQQPQHF

V: TRBV7-9
size: .
J: TRBJ2-7
D: TRBD2
DNA: TGTGCCAGCAGCTTACGCGGGAGAAATAACTACGAGCAGTACTTC
CDR3: CASSLRGRNNYEQYF

V: TRBV4-1
size: .
J: TRBJ2-3
D: .
DNA: TGCGCCAACTCGAGGGGGGGCTCCACAGATACGCAGTATTTT
CDR3: CANSRGGSTDTQYF

V: TRBV20-1
size: .
J: TRBJ1-1
D: .
DNA: TGCAGTGCTGCTAGGTGGGCTGAAGCTTTCTTT
CDR3: CSAARWAEAFF